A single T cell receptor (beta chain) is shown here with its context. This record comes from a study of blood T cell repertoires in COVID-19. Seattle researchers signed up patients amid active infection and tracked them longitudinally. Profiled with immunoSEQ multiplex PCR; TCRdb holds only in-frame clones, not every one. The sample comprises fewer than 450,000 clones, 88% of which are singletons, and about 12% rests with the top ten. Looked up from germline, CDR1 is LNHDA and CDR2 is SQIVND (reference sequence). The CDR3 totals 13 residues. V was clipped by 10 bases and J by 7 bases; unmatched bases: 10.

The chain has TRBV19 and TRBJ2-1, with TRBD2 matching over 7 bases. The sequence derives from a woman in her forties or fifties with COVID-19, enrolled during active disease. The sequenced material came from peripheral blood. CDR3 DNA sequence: TGTGCCACCTCCCAGTGGGGGGGGAATGAGCAGTTCTTC. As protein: CATSQWGGNEQFF.